The table lists the clone carrying this TCR beta chain with many counts. Its specificity is unknown. The lymph nodes were axillary draining lymph nodes from breast cancer patients. The sample originates from a study of breast tumors, draining lymph nodes, adjacent tissues. Study-wide findings and caveats: Findings are consistent with lymph node origin and intratumoral expansion of most tumor T cells.

One entry per CDR3 protein, called by TCRdb with MiXCR from the multiplex PCR reads. This repertoire shows about 110,000 distinct CDR3 sequences, 30% found once; its top ten account for 5.5% to 7%. Trimming left V 0 bases short and J 3 bases short, with 6 bases between. Germline V lookup: CDR1 KGHSH, CDR2 LQKENI. The CDR3 totals 13 residues. The sample was axillary lymph node tissue. The receptor was isolated from a female donor with breast cancer. Some clones in this sample may be carry-over from other donors' samples. The rearrangement uses TRBV18 and TRBJ2-7; D remains ambiguous. This chain's CDR3 is CASSPPSGYEQYF. CDR3 bases: TGTGCCAGCTCACCACCCTCAGGCTACGAGCAGTACTTC. The full variable domain, with the rest looked up from reference TRBV18 and TRBJ2-7, is NAGVMQNPRHLVRRRGQEARLRCSPMKGHSHVYWYRQLPEEGLKFMVYLQKENIIDESGMPKERFSAEFPKEGPSILRIQQVVRGDSAAYFCASSPPSGYEQYFGPGTRLTVT.